The rows below give T cell receptor beta chains drawn from one sample of a study of neurological immune-mediated disorders. TCRdb reprocessed the 5' RACE reads via MiXCR and lists one record per CDR3 protein. The data contain roughly 50,000 distinct CDR3 sequences, around 16% of them singletons. The specimen was PBMCs. These receptors originate from a man aged 55-75 years in good health. Both conserved end residues are part of each CDR3. D genes are given only for firm matches.

d_call j_call v_call cdr3_aa
- TRBJ2-5 TRBV20-1 CSGIEGRETQYF
TRBD2 TRBJ2-1 TRBV3-1 CASSSRLARYNEQFF
- TRBJ2-3 TRBV20-1 CSARGSAATDTQYF
- TRBJ1-6 TRBV12-3/TRBV12-4 CASSLGGGNNSPLHF
- TRBJ2-5 TRBV24-1 CATSDLRQRQETQYF
- TRBJ2-3 TRBV5-4 CASRTGTQATDTQYF
- TRBJ1-1 TRBV6-6 CASTVGGLTEAFF
- TRBJ2-3 TRBV7-2 CASSLARLTDTQYF
TRBD2 TRBJ2-7 TRBV7-9 CASSLWLAGDRYEQYF
TRBD1 TRBJ1-6 TRBV15 CATSRDRGQGTNSPLHF
- TRBJ2-3 TRBV5-1 CASTREPRADTQYF
- TRBJ1-1 TRBV7-9 CASRIGRSNTEAFF
TRBD1 TRBJ2-7 TRBV24-1 CATSEPGQGSYEQYF
TRBD2 TRBJ2-1 TRBV7-2 CASSLAVAGVNEQFF
TRBD1 TRBJ1-6 TRBV6-5 CASSSGTVDNSPLHF
- TRBJ2-3 TRBV5-1 CASSFQGSTDTQYF
- TRBJ1-1 TRBV5-4 CASSLVGDHTEAFF
TRBD2 TRBJ2-1 TRBV4-3 CASSPRLAGELNEQFF
TRBD1 TRBJ2-7 TRBV20-1 CSANPPTGDYEQYF
- TRBJ2-7 TRBV7-2 CASSFLRGYEQYF
- TRBJ2-7 TRBV3-1 CASSQGQPYEQYF
TRBD1 TRBJ2-7 TRBV29-1 CSVEGQAYEQYF
- TRBJ2-3 TRBV20-1 CSALGTDTQYF
- TRBJ2-5 TRBV5-1 CASSPVTTGIGETQYF
- TRBJ2-7 TRBV20-1 CSASQSGAEQYF
TRBD2 TRBJ2-3 TRBV7-2 CASSSTSATDTQYF